This T cell receptor (beta chain) was retrieved from a study of shared clonotypes between healthy human individuals. As regards this clone: The antigen remains undetermined.

The CDR3 totals 16 residues. CDR1 MNHNY and CDR2 SVGAGI come from the germline V gene (reference sequence). Deletions cut 0 bases from V and 2 bases from J, with 13 bases between. The assay was immunoSEQ multiplex PCR, and TCRdb's table has in-frame clones only and misses some. The sample consists of approximately 320,000 clones, under 80% of them appearing once. Splitting the CD4+ cells yielded a CD45RA+ naive subset and a CD45RA-negative memory subset. Findings of the study overall: Compared with memory subsets, naive subsets generally had larger estimated richness. Expectations were that clonotype sharing among donors would be affected by sequencing depth.

The chain recombines TRBV6-6 with TRBJ2-5; D is undetermined. Sequencing was done on a sample of memory CD4+ T cells sorted from blood. The subset was: CD45RA-negative fraction. This clonotype was sampled from a man aged 25-45 years in good health. This CDR3 is CASSYSVEPSQETQYF. CDR3 sequence (DNA): TGTGCCAGCAGTTACTCGGTAGAGCCATCGCAAGAGACCCAGTACTTC.